The 10 T cell receptor beta chains listed next were all sequenced from one sample in a study of blood T cell repertoires in COVID-19. Using immunoSEQ multiplex PCR, the repertoire was profiled, and TCRdb retains in-frame clones only, with some absent. The sample yields approximately 200,000 clones, around 81% seen once. Sequencing was performed on PBMCs or T cells enriched from blood (not recorded which). The receptor source for this set is a woman in her forties with acute COVID-19.

The chain employs TRBV19 and TRBJ1-6; 10 positions match TRBD1. The CDR3 extends over 14 amino acids. V shed 6 bases and J 8 bases; nucleotides not matched to a gene: 4. CDR1 is LNHDA and CDR2 is SQIVND in the germline V gene (reference sequence). The CDR3 bases are TGTGCCAGTAGATCGGGGACAGGGGATTCACCCCTCCACTTT. As protein: CASRSGTGDSPLHF.

This clone was found once. This chain uses TRBV6-5 with TRBJ2-5, with a tentative D call TRBD1 (5 bases). Between the trimmed V and J ends, which lost 7 bases and 4 bases, there was a span of 16 bases. In germline, CDR1 is MNHEY, CDR2 SVGAGI. This CDR3 is 14 amino acids long. DNA of the CDR3: TGTGCCAGCAAAAAGGGGATTTTAGGAGAGACCCAGTACTTC. It yields the protein CASKKGILGETQYF.

A few counts support this clone. This rearrangement joins TRBV6-2 or TRBV6-3 to TRBJ1-2; tentative D call: TRBD1 (6 bases). With 5 bases removed from V and 4 bases from J, the gap between germline ends came to 11 bases. Germline V lookup: CDR1 MNHEY, CDR2 SVGEGT. The CDR3 runs 13 residues. CDR3 nucleotides: TGTGCCAGCAGTCCACAGGGACGCTATGGCTACACCTTC. Residues: CASSPQGRYGYTF.

CDR3 sequence reads: CASSPKGARPEAFF. In DNA form, the CDR3 reads TGTGCCAGCAGCCCAAAGGGGGCGCGTCCTGAAGCTTTCTTT. The J gene is TRBJ1-1, the V gene TRBV6-5, with 7 nucleotides matching TRBD1. There are 14 residues in the CDR3. V lost 6 bases to trimming and J lost 6 bases; unmatched junction nucleotides: 10. Looked up from germline, CDR1 is MNHEY and CDR2 is SVGAGI.

For this clone: One end of the junction fails to match germline, which may point to a read error. The rearrangement uses TRBV7-7 and TRBJ2-5, with D perhaps matching TRBD2 (5 bases). Germline CDR1 reads SSHAT; CDR2 reads FNYEAQ (reference sequence). The CDR3 extends over 13 amino acids. The CDR3 region has the DNA TGTGCTAGCAGCATGGGAGCGCCTGAGACCCAGTACTTC. Translating it yields CASSMGAPETQYF.

The chain links TRBV6-2 or TRBV6-3 to TRBJ2-5; TRBD2 aligns across 8 bases. In germline, CDR1 is MNHEY, CDR2 SVGEGT. The CDR3 has 16 residues. After removal of 6 bases from V and 3 bases from J, the junction contained 12 bases not matched to a gene. The CDR3 DNA sequence: TGTGCCAGCAGCCCCGGGGAGCGGGGGCCTAAAGAGACCCAGTACTTC. Protein product: CASSPGERGPKETQYF.

The CDR3 nucleotides are TGTGCCAGCAGTGAAGCGGGTCTAGCGGGCGGGGAGCTGTTTTTT. Protein sequence: CASSEAGLAGGELFF. V gene TRBV6-1 combines with J gene TRBJ2-2; 8 positions agree with TRBD2. J lost 7 bases, V lost 0 bases, and 4 bases had no gene match. The CDR3 runs 15 residues. CDR1 and CDR2 (germline): MNHNS, SASEGT.

The chain couples TRBV4-1 to TRBJ2-1, with 11 bases fitting TRBD2. The CDR3 has 16 residues. V gave up 1 base and J gave up 5 bases; unmatched junction bases: 4. Germline values: CDR1 MGHRA, CDR2 YSYEKL. This CDR3 is CASSQGLAGGNNEQFF. Here the CDR3 DNA reads TGCGCCAGCAGCCAAGGGCTAGCGGGAGGAAACAATGAGCAGTTCTTC.

This CDR3 is CASSILQGAPVQPQHF. The CDR3, as DNA: TGTGCCAGTAGTATACTACAGGGGGCGCCGGTTCAGCCCCAGCATTTT. The rearrangement uses TRBV19 and TRBJ1-5; 9 bases align to TRBD1. Trimming took 2 bases from V and 6 from J; bases not matched to a gene: 8. Per germline, CDR1 LNHDA and CDR2 SQIVND (reference sequence). The CDR3 contains 16 residues.

The genes are TRBV5-1 and TRBJ1-4, with 7 positions matching TRBD1. The germline V gene encodes CDR1 SGHRS and CDR2 YFSETQ. V was pared by 3 bases and J by 8 bases, with 13 bases of the junction left unmatched. There are 16 residues in the CDR3. This CDR3 reads CASSSNPGQMNEKLFF. In DNA, the CDR3 is TGCGCCAGCAGCTCAAATCCGGGACAGATGAACGAAAAACTGTTTTTT. Full variable domain (missing parts from reference TRBV5-1 and TRBJ1-4): KAGVTQTPRYLIKTRGQQVTLSCSPISGHRSVSWYQQTPGQGLQFLFEYFSETQRNKGNFPGRFSGRQFSNSRSEMNVSTLELGDSALYLCASSSNPGQMNEKLFFGSGTQLSVL.